The clone carrying this T cell receptor beta chain was seen a single time. These data belong to a study of T cell changes during pregnancy in multiple sclerosis. The ends lost 4 bases at V and 3 bases at J; junction bases unmatched: 12. The CDR3 length is 16 residues. Germline V lookup: CDR1 SGHNT, CDR2 YYREEE (reference sequence). Profiled with immunoSEQ multiplex PCR; TCRdb holds only in-frame clones, not every one. Among 45,000 to 65,000 clones listed, about 90% were seen once. The source is a female donor with multiple sclerosis, enrolled in a pregnancy study. Specimen: CD4+ T cells from peripheral blood mononuclear cells, collected after pregnancy. This rearrangement joins TRBV5-4 to TRBJ1-1, with 7 nucleotides matching TRBD1. In nucleotides, the CDR3 is TGTGCCAGCAGCCTGGAACAGGGGCGGGTGGACACTGAAGCTTTCTTT. Translating it yields CASSLEQGRVDTEAFF. The full variable domain, completed using reference TRBV5-4 and TRBJ1-1, is ETGVTQSPTHLIKTRGQQVTLRCSSQSGHNTVSWYQQALGQGPQFIFQYYREEENGRGNFPPRFSGLQFPNYSSELNVNALELDDSALYLCASSLEQGRVDTEAFFGQGTRLTVV.